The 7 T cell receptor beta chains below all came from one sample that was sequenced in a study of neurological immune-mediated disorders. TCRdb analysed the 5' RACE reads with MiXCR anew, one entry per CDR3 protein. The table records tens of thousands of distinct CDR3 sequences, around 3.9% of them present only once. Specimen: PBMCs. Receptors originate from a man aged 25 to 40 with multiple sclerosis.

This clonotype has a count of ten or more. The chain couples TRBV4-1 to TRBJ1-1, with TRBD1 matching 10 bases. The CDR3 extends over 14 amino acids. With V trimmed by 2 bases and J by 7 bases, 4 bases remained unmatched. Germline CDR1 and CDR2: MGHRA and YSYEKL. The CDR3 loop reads CASSQRQGADEAFF. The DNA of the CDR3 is TGCGCCAGCAGCCAACGACAGGGGGCTGATGAAGCTTTCTTT.

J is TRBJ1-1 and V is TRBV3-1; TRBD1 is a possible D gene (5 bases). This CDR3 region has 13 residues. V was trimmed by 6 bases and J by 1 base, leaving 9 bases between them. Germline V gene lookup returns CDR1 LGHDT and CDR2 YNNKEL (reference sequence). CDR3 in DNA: TGTGCCAGCAGGGGGACGGCGAACACTGAAGCTTTCTTT. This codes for CASRGTANTEAFF.

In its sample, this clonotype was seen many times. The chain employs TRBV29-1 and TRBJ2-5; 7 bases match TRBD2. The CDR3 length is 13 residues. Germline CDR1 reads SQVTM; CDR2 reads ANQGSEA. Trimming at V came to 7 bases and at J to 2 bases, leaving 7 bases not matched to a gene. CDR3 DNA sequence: TGCAGCGCTGCCCCGGGGGGACAAGAGACCCAGTACTTC. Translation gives CSAAPGGQETQYF.

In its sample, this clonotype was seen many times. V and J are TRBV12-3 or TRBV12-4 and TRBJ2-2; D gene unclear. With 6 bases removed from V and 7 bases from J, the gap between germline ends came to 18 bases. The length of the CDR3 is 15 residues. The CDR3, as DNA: TGTGCCAGCAGACCTAACGGGCCCCTCAGCGGGGAGCTGTTTTTT. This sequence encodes CASRPNGPLSGELFF.

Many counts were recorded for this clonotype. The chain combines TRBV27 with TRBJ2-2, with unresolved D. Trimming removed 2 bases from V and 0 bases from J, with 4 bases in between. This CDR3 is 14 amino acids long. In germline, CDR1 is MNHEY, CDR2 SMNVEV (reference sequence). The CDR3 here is CASSLGPNTGELFF. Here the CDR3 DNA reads TGTGCCAGCAGTTTAGGGCCGAACACCGGGGAGCTGTTTTTT.

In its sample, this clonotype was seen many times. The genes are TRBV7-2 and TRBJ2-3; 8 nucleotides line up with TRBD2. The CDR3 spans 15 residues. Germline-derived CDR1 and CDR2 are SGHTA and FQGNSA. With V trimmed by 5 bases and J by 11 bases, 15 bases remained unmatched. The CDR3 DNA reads TGTGCCAGCAGCCCGGGGGGGGGAAGGGACGTAATGCAGTATTTT. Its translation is CASSPGGGRDVMQYF.

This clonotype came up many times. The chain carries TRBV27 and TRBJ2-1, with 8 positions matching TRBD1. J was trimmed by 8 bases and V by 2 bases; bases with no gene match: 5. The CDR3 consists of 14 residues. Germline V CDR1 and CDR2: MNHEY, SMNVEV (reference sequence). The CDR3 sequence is CASSLEQGVDEQFF. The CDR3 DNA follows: TGTGCCAGCAGTTTAGAACAGGGGGTGGATGAGCAGTTCTTC.